This T cell receptor beta chain was found in a study of a mutant IDH1 vaccine in newly diagnosed glioma. Turning to the study itself: Patients got radiotherapy, temozolomide, or both beforehand, and most got both.

Study-level results: There seemed to be no relation between pseudoprogression and changes in top peripheral T cell clonotypes. Overall, 80% to 95% of patients had vaccine-induced immune responses.

Time point of the sample: week 35, safety follow-up. Every single dose of the vaccine, 300 ug of mutant IDH1 20-mer peptide, came with topical imiquimod. Patients were given eight vaccinations, scheduled in weeks 1, 3, 5, 7, 11, 15, 19 and 23. Remarks on this clone: The antigen remains unidentified.

Profiled with immunoSEQ multiplex PCR; TCRdb holds only in-frame clones, not every one. Of 69,000 or so clones listed, around nine tenths are singletons. The CDR3 is 15 amino acids. The V gene end was trimmed by 4 bases and the J gene end by 1 base; junction bases not matched to a gene: 4. CDR1 and CDR2 from the germline V gene are MNHEY and SMNVEV (reference sequence). The sequenced sample was PBMCs, obtained from a glioma patient whose treatment included an IDH1 peptide vaccine. This rearrangement joins TRBV27 to TRBJ2-3; 8 nucleotides agree with TRBD1. This sequence originates from a man younger than 40 with glioma. The CDR3 sequence is CASSSGQGRTDTQYF. CDR3 DNA: TGTGCCAGCAGTTCCGGACAGGGACGCACAGATACGCAGTATTTT.